The rows below give T cell receptor beta chains drawn from one sample of a study of OX40 agonist ivuxolimab in advanced cancers. Sequencing used immunoSEQ multiplex PCR; TCRdb keeps in-frame clones, though not all of them. The repertoire holds tens of thousands of clones, 60% to 80% seen once, with about 5% in the top ten. This material consisted of CD4+ or CD8+ T cells sorted from blood, taken in a trial of the OX40 agonist ivuxolimab. The receptors shown here come from an adult with an advanced solid tumor such as melanoma, head and neck, liver or kidney cancer. Each CDR3 is given with its conserved first and last residue. The order of the fields is V gene, D gene, J gene, clone size, CDR3 protein, CDR3 DNA. A D gene is named only where the DNA matches it firmly. Part of the rows lack a size; the others show once, few, many or a class for expanded clones.

V gene: TRBV19
D gene: TRBD1
J gene: TRBJ2-3
clone size: -
CDR3 protein: CASSAKTGAGDTQYF
CDR3 DNA: TGTGCCAGTAGTGCCAAGACAGGGGCTGGAGATACGCAGTATTTT

V gene: TRBV7-2
D gene: -
J gene: TRBJ1-1
clone size: -
CDR3 protein: CASSLMNTEAFF
CDR3 DNA: TGTGCCAGCAGCTTAATGAACACTGAAGCTTTCTTT

V gene: TRBV5-5
D gene: -
J gene: TRBJ2-7
clone size: few
CDR3 protein: CASSPRGAHSEQYF
CDR3 DNA: TGTGCCAGCAGCCCGAGGGGGGCGCATAGCGAGCAGTACTTC

V gene: TRBV10-1
D gene: -
J gene: TRBJ2-3
clone size: once
CDR3 protein: CASSDVGRPEDTQYF
CDR3 DNA: TGCGCCAGCAGTGATGTAGGGCGGCCCGAAGATACGCAGTATTTT

V gene: TRBV9
D gene: TRBD1
J gene: TRBJ1-1
clone size: once
CDR3 protein: CASSVRARGDTEAFF
CDR3 DNA: TGTGCCAGCAGCGTAAGGGCCAGGGGGGACACTGAAGCTTTCTTT

V gene: TRBV19
D gene: -
J gene: TRBJ1-2
clone size: -
CDR3 protein: CASSIKPNYGYTF
CDR3 DNA: TGTGCCAGTAGTATCAAGCCGAACTATGGCTACACCTTC

V gene: TRBV5-4
D gene: TRBD2
J gene: TRBJ2-3
clone size: few
CDR3 protein: CASNFGTSGGIGTDTQYF
CDR3 DNA: TGTGCCAGCAACTTTGGGACTAGCGGGGGTATAGGGACAGATACGCAGTATTTT

V gene: TRBV19
D gene: TRBD2
J gene: TRBJ2-3
clone size: -
CDR3 protein: CASSRTSGAPDTQYF
CDR3 DNA: TGTGCCAGTAGTAGGACTAGCGGGGCCCCCGATACGCAGTATTTT

V gene: TRBV19
D gene: TRBD1
J gene: TRBJ2-3
clone size: few
CDR3 protein: CASSVRQGRDTQYF
CDR3 DNA: TGTGCCAGTAGTGTACGACAGGGGCGAGATACGCAGTATTTT

V gene: TRBV29-1
D gene: -
J gene: TRBJ2-1
clone size: -
CDR3 protein: CSVEGVGSNEQFF
CDR3 DNA: TGCAGCGTTGAAGGGGTGGGGAGCAATGAGCAGTTCTTC

V gene: TRBV7-2
D gene: -
J gene: TRBJ1-1
clone size: -
CDR3 protein: CASSSGGYQYGAFF
CDR3 DNA: TGTGCCAGCAGCTCCGGCGGATACCAGTACGGAGCTTTCTTT

V gene: TRBV5-1
D gene: TRBD1
J gene: TRBJ1-6
clone size: few
CDR3 protein: CASSLTLQGAGNSPLHF
CDR3 DNA: TGCGCCAGCAGCTTGACCTTACAGGGGGCGGGCAATTCACCCCTCCACTTT

V gene: TRBV27
D gene: -
J gene: TRBJ2-7
clone size: many
CDR3 protein: CASGRQSGASYEQYF
CDR3 DNA: TGTGCCAGCGGGCGGCAATCAGGGGCGTCCTACGAGCAGTACTTC

V gene: TRBV5-8
D gene: -
J gene: TRBJ1-6
clone size: -
CDR3 protein: CASSFRRTLNSPLHF
CDR3 DNA: TGTGCCAGCAGTTTTCGGCGGACCCTGAATTCACCCCTCCACTTT

V gene: TRBV20-1
D gene: -
J gene: TRBJ2-5
clone size: -
CDR3 protein: CSPQLYETQYF
CDR3 DNA: TGCAGCCCCCAGCTTTACGAGACCCAGTACTTC

V gene: TRBV7-9
D gene: -
J gene: TRBJ1-4
clone size: -
CDR3 protein: CASSLAGTANEKLFF
CDR3 DNA: TGTGCCAGCAGCCTTGCAGGGACTGCTAATGAAAAACTGTTTTTT

V gene: TRBV27
D gene: -
J gene: TRBJ2-2
clone size: -
CDR3 protein: CASSEWPTSLTGELFF
CDR3 DNA: TGTGCCAGCAGTGAGTGGCCCACCTCTCTCACCGGGGAGCTGTTTTTT

V gene: TRBV28
D gene: TRBD1
J gene: TRBJ2-7
clone size: few
CDR3 protein: CASRLDRVDEQYF
CDR3 DNA: TGTGCCAGCAGACTCGACAGGGTCGACGAGCAGTACTTC

V gene: TRBV7-9
D gene: -
J gene: TRBJ2-5
clone size: -
CDR3 protein: CASSWDGSVETQYF
CDR3 DNA: TGTGCCAGCAGCTGGGATGGAAGCGTGGAGACCCAGTACTTC

V gene: TRBV19
D gene: -
J gene: TRBJ1-4
clone size: once
CDR3 protein: CASSIGRTNEKLFF
CDR3 DNA: TGTGCCAGTAGTATAGGCAGAACTAATGAAAAACTGTTTTTT

V gene: TRBV2
D gene: -
J gene: TRBJ1-1
clone size: few
CDR3 protein: CASRGYTEAFF
CDR3 DNA: TGTGCCAGCAGAGGGTATACTGAAGCTTTCTTT

V gene: TRBV6-6
D gene: -
J gene: TRBJ1-5
clone size: -
CDR3 protein: CASSQITGTGQPQHF
CDR3 DNA: TGTGCCAGCAGTCAAATTACAGGGACTGGTCAGCCCCAGCATTTT

V gene: TRBV6-1
D gene: -
J gene: TRBJ2-2
clone size: once
CDR3 protein: CASSAFGGSGELFF
CDR3 DNA: TGTGCCAGCAGTGCCTTCGGGGGATCCGGGGAGCTGTTTTTT